This record looks at one TCR beta chain sequence and its context. No antigen is known for it. No much larger clone exists at a distance of one base, and base qualities are not known. This sample was taken from a study of cytomegalovirus exposure and HLA in healthy donors (dated by TCRdb to 2015 to 2018). Broadly, across the study: According to an earlier analysis of a few hundred of the donors, 150 million to 200 million T cells yielded 95 million to 140 million unique TCR beta sequences and 276 Gb of sequence data. Roughly 310 gigabases of sequencing data and approximately 80 million unique TCR sequences were included in an early release covering several hundred HLA-typed donors. Of the approximately 370 genotyped donors, 81% were placed in the genetic ancestry cluster associated with self-reported Caucasian donors. The study aimed to test whether cataloging public T cell receptors could reveal signatures of past pathogen exposure. The study used immunosequencing to profile the T cell repertoires of approximately 640 subjects and linked those repertoires to cytomegalovirus serostatus. A separate validation cohort of over a hundred different subjects was used in addition to the approximately 700-subject first cohort. To predict cytomegalovirus infection status, the study brought together high-throughput TCR immunosequencing, statistical association of individual TCRs with disease status, and machine learning. A later analysis re-analyzed previously published TCR beta repertoires from 660 or so donors and added high-resolution HLA genotyping to study TCR occurrence patterns. The later analysis used no new phenotypic data to find candidate immune exposures, relying instead on TCR beta sequences and their occurrence across donors. In an earlier analysis of 587 of the donors, high-throughput TCR beta sequencing was used to judge whether each TCR beta V gene segment behaved as functional or pseudogenic. Donor age, sex, ethnicity and CMV serostatus were compiled alongside the repertoire data. Genome-wide SNP genotypes for about 65% of the roughly 670 donors were used in a later genetic analysis, which treated that subset as a discovery cohort. Every repertoire in the discovery cohort had been generated on one and the same sequencing platform. Class I and class II HLA loci were covered by the typing at four-digit resolution. The number of typed donors differed by locus: about 620-640 for A, B, C, DRB1 and DQB1; some 540 for DQA1; 606 for DPA1; and some 470 for DPB1. Because of strong linkage in the cohort, five DR-DQ haplotypes were treated as single units for association and clustering. Across approximately 400 genotyped donors of the cohort, an average of about 200,000 unique TCR beta nucleotide sequences per donor were sequenced, and roughly 17% of those sequences were non-productive. What the research found in general, with its limitations: At a false discovery rate of 0.05, a later analysis linked 16,951 TCR beta sequences to specific HLA alleles. A later genetic analysis associated a missense DCLRE1C variant with V-gene and J-gene trimming of TCR beta chains, and an independent cohort replicated the association. A later analysis found that TCR association rates varied across HLA loci, with DRB1 alleles showing the most associated TCRs and HLA-C alleles the fewest. In the study, approximately 150 TCR beta chains were listed as associated with cytomegalovirus. In vitro tests confirmed that a few of the cytomegalovirus-associated TCR beta chains recognize cytomegalovirus antigens. Because counts were too low, about 18 rarely observed V segments, including chromosome 9 orphons, were excluded from the earlier analysis of roughly 580 of the donors. Some IMGT-functional V segments, including TRBV6-2 and TRBV6-3, could not be distinguished by the 87-base-pair reads and were therefore excluded. Compared with equally common non-associated chains, HLA-associated TCR beta chains in a later analysis were more clonally expanded and had lower generation probabilities. A group of highly shared sequence variants was considered likely to be a technical artifact of the sequencing pipeline. Cytomegalovirus status was reported to be diagnosed by the classifier with high specificity and sensitivity in both the original and validation cohorts. Linkage disequilibrium might explain the correlated functional status among segregating V segments, but an unknown experimental factor could not be excluded. Most CMV-associated TCR beta chains appeared to be HLA-restricted in a later analysis, and the HLA associations seemed to be driven largely by CMV exposure. Because HLA typing was unavailable for some donors at each locus, only the typed subset was used in association tests. An earlier analysis of roughly 570 of the donors showed that most TCR beta V segments appeared in productive rearrangements either about 87% or about 30% of the time, which broadly matched IMGT annotations. Presence/absence analyses assumed roughly uniform sequencing depth across donors, an assumption that may not hold. The authors suggested that the approach could potentially be extended to other disease states and immunological phenotypes. Immune exposure information for the cohort was limited to CMV serostatus. Compared with the approximately 670-donor mean, donors in an Asian-associated ancestry cluster had fewer N-insertions in productive TCRs, according to a later genetic analysis. A further reported finding was that TCR beta sequences accurately predicted the HLA-A and HLA-B alleles for most subjects in the first cohort. When HLA alleles, especially DR and DQ, strongly co-occurred, attributing TCR associations to individual alleles was difficult. Only TCR beta chains were sequenced in this cohort, and the absence of alpha or paired-chain data limited detectable features. Several of the top co-occurrence clusters appeared to be linked to parvovirus B19, influenza, CMV and Epstein-Barr virus, according to a later analysis. While some public TCRs were present in many individuals, most TCR sequences turned up only very rarely across donors.

The cohort comprised some 730 healthy bone marrow donors. Cohort members were all nominally healthy when sampled, although unrecorded immune exposures were likely present. The donor was CMV seronegative and belonged to the group of 350 or so seronegative cohort members. Each donor provided a peripheral blood sample, and peripheral blood mononuclear cells were used for TCR beta sequencing. Genomic DNA extraction from the blood cell samples was performed with the Qiagen DNeasy Blood Extraction Kit. V is cut by 6 bases and J by 10 bases, and the space between the germline ends is 9 bases. From a lookup of the germline V gene, CDR1 and CDR2 are MNHEY and SVGAGI. The CDR3 runs 11 residues from the cysteine to the phenylalanine. The DNA shown is the 33-base CDR3, in frame from base 1. Libraries were constructed by the immunoSEQ multiplex PCR assay. The multiplex PCR relied on a mix of 60 forward primers for TCR Vbeta segments and 13 reverse primers for TCR Jbeta segments. The CDR3 region of rearranged TCR beta genes was amplified from genomic DNA by a multiplex PCR assay. Amplified TCR beta libraries were sequenced as 87-base-pair reads on the Illumina HiSeq System. Per the original workflow: Across the roughly 600 repertoires, a later analysis counted 60 million to 90 million unique TCR beta chains, roughly 11 million of which were shared by at least two donors. Raw reads were error-corrected and collapsed into unique sequences by a nearest-neighbor algorithm in which closely related sequences were merged to remove PCR and sequencing errors. CDR3 sequences were aligned to IMGT reference sequences to assign V, D and J gene segments. Each retained sequence needed at least a six-nucleotide match to both a V gene segment and a J gene segment. A rearrangement was called productive if the CDR3 had no stop codons and remained in frame with V and J, and every other rearrangement was called non-productive. Following IMGT convention, CDR3 was defined as the stretch from the second conserved V-encoded cysteine up to the conserved J-encoded phenylalanine. The earlier analysis of about 610 of the donors excluded any sequence lacking an unambiguous match to a single V gene segment. In an earlier analysis of approximately 560 of the donors, a V segment was called functional when productive rearrangements were above 56.7%, and segregating when the standard deviation between donors exceeded 5%. A statistical classification framework was built for diagnosing cytomegalovirus status from the catalog of TCR beta chain sequences. A later analysis assigned V and J genes by comparing TCR nucleotide sequences with IMGT/GENE-DB human TR gene sequences. In a later analysis, CDR3 sequences and most-parsimonious VDJ recombination scenarios were assigned using the TCRdist pipeline. In a later analysis, each TCR beta chain was defined by its CDR3 amino acid sequence together with its V-gene family, and reads lacking a unique V-gene family were excluded. As a way to deal with suspected cross-contamination and a sequencing artifact, a later analysis dropped more than 500 nucleotide sequences that were highly shared and had low generation probability. For each public chain, a later analysis derived a clonal expansion index from normalized ranks of inferred template counts within each repertoire. Generation probabilities in a later analysis came from a VDJ recombination model fitted to out-of-frame rearrangements, and those results were checked against IGoR. A later analysis scored TCR-TCR, TCR-HLA and TCR-CMV co-occurrence with hypergeometric tests, applying a repertoire-size bias correction to TCR pairs. In a later analysis, false discovery rates were estimated by permuting HLA or CMV assignments 20 times. In a later analysis, co-occurring TCRs were grouped using DBSCAN, and TCRdist sequence similarity was added for clustering within HLA-allele-positive subsets. Repertoires with fewer than 30,000 or more than 120,000 public chains, plus five repertoires with anomalous nucleotide sharing, were excluded from co-occurrence clustering. What TCRdb holds here is the immuneACCESS table cut down to in-frame rearrangements. Part of the clones is not present; checked against another copy, under half of the missing clones reflect an unresolved V gene, and the others are unexplained. The V and J calls and the clone size are those of that table, but D and trimming were determined from the DNA. The sample table holds about 170,000 clones, of which around 80% were seen once. The ten largest clonotypes hold about 1.2% of the sample.

Sequenced input: PBMCs. This TCR was sampled from a boy aged 2 to 10 in good health and CMV-seronegative. This sequence uses TRBV6-5 and TRBJ1-4; TRBD1 is a weak D gene call, 5 bases matching. The DNA sequence reads TGTGCCAGCAGAGAAAGGGGAAAACTGTTTTTT. Its protein reads: CASRERGKLFF.